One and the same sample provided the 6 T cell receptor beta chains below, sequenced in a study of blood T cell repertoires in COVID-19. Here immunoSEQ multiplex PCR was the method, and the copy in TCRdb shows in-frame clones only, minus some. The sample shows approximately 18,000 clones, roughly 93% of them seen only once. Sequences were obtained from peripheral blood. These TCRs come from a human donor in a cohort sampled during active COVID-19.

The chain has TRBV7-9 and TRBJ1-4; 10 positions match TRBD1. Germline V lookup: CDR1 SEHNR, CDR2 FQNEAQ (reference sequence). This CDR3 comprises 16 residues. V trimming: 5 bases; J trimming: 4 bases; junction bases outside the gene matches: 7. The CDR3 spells CASSPGQGDFNEKLFF. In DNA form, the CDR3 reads TGTGCCAGCAGCCCAGGACAGGGGGATTTTAATGAAAAACTGTTTTTT.

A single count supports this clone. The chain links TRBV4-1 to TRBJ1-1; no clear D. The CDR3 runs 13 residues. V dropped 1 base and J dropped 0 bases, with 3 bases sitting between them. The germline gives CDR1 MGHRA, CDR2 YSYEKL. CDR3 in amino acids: CASSQAMNTEAFF. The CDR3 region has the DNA TGCGCCAGCAGCCAAGCCATGAACACTGAAGCTTTCTTT.

CDR3 amino acids: CASSSSPTPGETQYF. The CDR3 DNA sequence: TGTGCCAGCAGCTCTTCCCCGACTCCAGGGGAGACCCAGTACTTC. This chain connects TRBV5-4 to TRBJ2-5, with D perhaps matching TRBD1 (5 bases). CDR1 is SGHNT and CDR2 is YYREEE in the germline V gene (reference sequence). The CDR3 has 15 residues. With 3 bases removed from V and 5 bases from J, the gap between germline ends came to 17 bases. Combining the CDR3 with reference TRBV5-4 and TRBJ2-5 gives the whole variable domain ETGVTQSPTHLIKTRGQQVTLRCSSQSGHNTVSWYQQALGQGPQFIFQYYREEENGRGNFPPRFSGLQFPNYSSELNVNALELDDSALYLCASSSSPTPGETQYFGPGTRLLVL.

The CDR3, as DNA: TGCGCCAGCAGCCAAGATACGGCAGGGTTCCAGCCCCAGCATTTT. Translated: CASSQDTAGFQPQHF. The rearrangement uses TRBV4-3 and TRBJ1-5, with TRBD1 as a possible D gene (5 bases). Trimming removed 0 bases at V and 7 bases at J, with 13 bases between. Germline CDR1 reads LGHNA; CDR2 reads YSLEER. The CDR3 extends over 15 amino acids.

Here the CDR3 reads CASSLQVSDGYTF. The CDR3, as DNA: TGTGCCAGCAGTTTACAGGTCTCGGATGGCTACACCTTC. This rearrangement joins TRBV6-2 or TRBV6-3 to TRBJ1-2; possibly TRBD1 for D (5 bases). The CDR3 is 13 amino acids. Trimming pared 4 bases from V and 6 bases from J, leaving 12 bases between. Germline lookup yields CDR1 MNHEY and CDR2 SVGEGT.

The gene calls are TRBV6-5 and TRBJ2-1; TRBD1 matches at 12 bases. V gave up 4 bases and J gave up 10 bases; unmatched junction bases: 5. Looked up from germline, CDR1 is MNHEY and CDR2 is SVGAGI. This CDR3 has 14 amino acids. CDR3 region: CASSLGQGAREQFF. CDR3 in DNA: TGTGCCAGCAGTTTGGGACAGGGGGCGAGGGAGCAGTTCTTC.